These 28 T cell receptor beta chains were sequenced from one sample in a study of blood T cell repertoires in COVID-19. Assay: immunoSEQ multiplex PCR; the TCRdb copy retains only in-frame clones and omits some. The sample yields just over 650,000 clones, approximately 90% seen once. Source material: peripheral blood. The receptors come from a woman under 30 with acute or convalescent COVID-19.

The V and J genes are TRBV7-7 and TRBJ1-1, with D unresolved. Trimming stripped 5 bases from V and 1 base from J, with 11 bases between. Looked up from germline, CDR1 is SSHAT and CDR2 is FNYEAQ (reference sequence). The CDR3 length is 14 residues. The CDR3 loop reads CASSKLSSNTEAFF. CDR3 DNA sequence: TGTGCCAGCAGCAAACTGAGTTCGAACACTGAAGCTTTCTTT.

V is TRBV24-1 and J is TRBJ2-3; weak D call: TRBD2 (5 bases). The CDR3 runs to 16 residues. V lost 4 bases to trimming and J lost 5 bases, with 18 bases between them. Germline V gene data show CDR1 as KGHDR and CDR2 as SFDVKD. In DNA form, the CDR3 reads TGTGCCACCAGTGACCCTGGACTCCCAGGCGGAGATACGCAGTATTTT. Amino acid sequence: CATSDPGLPGGDTQYF.

The V and J genes are TRBV5-1 and TRBJ2-2; 8 bases align to TRBD1. Germline V gene lookup returns CDR1 SGHRS and CDR2 YFSETQ. This CDR3 comprises 16 residues. V shed 4 bases and J 7 bases; nucleotides not matched to a gene: 12. The CDR3, as DNA: TGCGCCAGCAGCACTGACTGGACAGGGTGGAGCGGGGAGCTGTTTTTT. Translating it yields CASSTDWTGWSGELFF.

CDR3 DNA: TGTGCCAGCAGCCCCATTGTGGCTAGCGGGGACAATGAGCAGTTCTTC. It codes for CASSPIVASGDNEQFF. The chain is built from TRBV9 and TRBJ2-1; TRBD2 matches at 9 bases. Germline loops: CDR1 SGDLS, CDR2 YYNGEE. V was clipped by 4 bases and J by 5 bases; unmatched bases: 10. The CDR3 runs 16 residues.

This chain links TRBV28 with TRBJ1-3, with a weak D call TRBD1 (5 bases). Germline values: CDR1 MDHEN, CDR2 SYDVKM. V lost 5 bases, J lost 7 bases, and 18 bases lay in between. The CDR3 sequence is 15 residues long. CDR3 sequence reads: CASSTPEGYGNTIYF. In DNA, the CDR3 is TGTGCCAGCAGTACCCCGGAGGGGTATGGCAACACCATATATTTT.

In DNA form, the CDR3 reads TGTGCCACCTGCCGGGACATTGATAATTCACCCCTCCACTTT. This gives the protein CATCRDIDNSPLHF. V gene TRBV6-5 combines with J gene TRBJ1-6, with D tentatively TRBD1 (6 bases). V was clipped by 10 bases and J by 5 bases, with 15 bases between them. CDR1 and CDR2 from the germline V gene are MNHEY and SVGAGI. There are 14 residues in the CDR3.

V usage is TRBV6-4 and J usage is TRBJ2-1, with 9 bases fitting TRBD2. Germline trimming cut 3 bases from V and 5 bases from J; bases unmatched to any gene: 8. Germline CDR1 reads MRHNA; CDR2 reads SNTAGT. There are 16 residues in the CDR3. The CDR3 nucleotides are TGTGCCAGCAGTGATGAAGCGGGGGGACCACACAATGAGCAGTTCTTC. Its translation is CASSDEAGGPHNEQFF.

This chain uses TRBV28 with TRBJ2-1; the D gene is possibly TRBD1 (6 bases). Trimming shortened V by 1 base and J by 6 bases, and 16 bases separated the two germline ends. The CDR3 has 16 residues. Germline loops: CDR1 MDHEN, CDR2 SYDVKM. CDR3 DNA sequence: TGTGCCAGCAGTTTATTGATGAGCAGGGGTGGCAATGAGCAGTTCTTC. Protein product: CASSLLMSRGGNEQFF.

The chain uses TRBV7-8 and TRBJ1-4; no firm D call. V lost 1 base, J lost 0 bases, and 6 bases lay in between. This CDR3 has 15 residues. CDR1 and CDR2 from the germline V gene are SGHVS and FQNEAQ. In DNA form, the CDR3 reads TGTGCCAGCAGCTTAGGACAAGCAACTAATGAAAAACTGTTTTTT. Protein sequence: CASSLGQATNEKLFF.

The CDR3 sequence: CAWSVTVYGYTF. The DNA of the CDR3 is TGTGCCTGGAGTGTAACAGTCTATGGCTACACCTTC. This chain uses TRBV30 with TRBJ1-2; no firm D call. The CDR3 length is 12 residues. Trimming pared 0 bases from V and 4 bases from J, leaving 6 bases between. CDR1 and CDR2 (germline): GTSNPN, SVGIG (reference sequence).

This sequence joins TRBV27 and TRBJ1-2; D may be TRBD1 (5 bases). This CDR3 region has 13 residues. The germline gives CDR1 MNHEY, CDR2 SMNVEV (reference sequence). V shed 5 bases and J shed 4 bases, with 11 bases lying between them. The CDR3 nucleotides are TGTGCCAGCAGTAAAGGGGTCAGCTATGGCTACACCTTC. This translates into CASSKGVSYGYTF.

This clone appeared once. This chain uses TRBV24-1 with TRBJ1-6; 7 bases align to TRBD1. J lost 0 bases, V lost 11 bases, and 3 bases had no gene match. Germline CDR1 reads KGHDR; CDR2 reads SFDVKD. This CDR3 contains 14 residues. DNA for the CDR3: TGTGCCATAGGACAGGCCTCCTATAATTCACCCCTCCACTTT. It specifies CAIGQASYNSPLHF.

CDR3 coding DNA: TGTGCCAGCTCACCGGCGGGGGCGGAAGCTTTCTTT. This encodes CASSPAGAEAFF. The V and J genes are TRBV18 and TRBJ1-1; a weak D match, TRBD1 (6 bases). CDR1 is KGHSH, CDR2 LQKENI, per germline. This CDR3 spans 12 amino acids. Trimming removed 3 bases from V and 8 bases from J, with 10 bases in between.

V is TRBV14 and J is TRBJ1-6, with D uncertain. The CDR3 sequence is 14 residues long. Per germline, CDR1 SGHDN and CDR2 FVKESK. Trimming cost V 3 bases and J 6 bases, with 9 bases left between them. This CDR3 reads CASSQGTSNSPLHF. DNA of the CDR3: TGTGCCAGCAGCCAGGGCACTAGTAATTCACCCCTCCACTTT.

This chain links TRBV6-5 with TRBJ2-7; D call uncertain. V was clipped by 6 bases and J by 5 bases, with 17 bases between them. CDR1 is MNHEY and CDR2 is SVGAGI in the germline V gene. The CDR3 contains 14 residues. CDR3 sequence reads: CASSAGSRVHEQYF. In nucleotides, the CDR3 is TGTGCCAGCAGCGCCGGGTCCCGGGTGCACGAGCAGTACTTC.

V and J are TRBV4-1 and TRBJ2-3; 7 positions match TRBD2. The CDR3 sequence is 19 residues long. The germline V gene encodes CDR1 MGHRA and CDR2 YSYEKL. V was pared by 8 bases and J by 0 bases, with 20 bases of the junction left unmatched. The CDR3 is CASRLFGKRRGRSTDTQYF. CDR3 in DNA: TGCGCCAGCCGCCTATTTGGGAAAAGGCGGGGGAGGAGCACAGATACGCAGTATTTT.

This chain links TRBV12-3 or TRBV12-4 with TRBJ2-1; no definite D call. The CDR3 extends over 12 amino acids. The germline V and J ends were trimmed by 2 bases and 5 bases, with 4 bases remaining between them. The CDR3 reads CASSLRDNEQFF. CDR3 bases: TGTGCCAGCAGTTTACGGGACAATGAGCAGTTCTTC.

The chain recombines TRBV7-2 with TRBJ2-3; D is undetermined. The germline gives CDR1 SGHTA, CDR2 FQGNSA. The CDR3 loop spans 13 amino acids. Trimming removed 5 bases from V and 0 bases from J, with 6 bases in between. The CDR3, as DNA: TGTGCCAGCAGCCGCGCTAGCACAGATACGCAGTATTTT. Translation: CASSRASTDTQYF.

The chain carries TRBV3-1 (or the pseudogene TRBV3-2) and TRBJ1-2; 11 nucleotides match TRBD1. Germline trimming cut 4 bases from V and 4 bases from J; bases unmatched to any gene: 2. Germline V CDR1 and CDR2: LGHDT, YNNKEL (reference sequence). This CDR3 spans 14 amino acids. The CDR3 sequence is CASSPGQGAYGYTF. CDR3 nucleotides: TGTGCCAGCAGCCCCGGACAGGGGGCCTATGGCTACACCTTC.

Only one count was recorded for this clone. This rearrangement joins TRBV28 to TRBJ1-1; 8 nucleotides match TRBD1. There are 15 residues in the CDR3. The J segment lost 0 bases and the V segment lost 7 bases, leaving 7 bases of the junction unmatched. Germline V lookup: CDR1 MDHEN, CDR2 SYDVKM. This CDR3 reads CASTRAGGMNTEAFF. The CDR3 DNA is TGTGCCAGCACGCGGGCAGGGGGCATGAACACTGAAGCTTTCTTT. Supplemented by reference TRBV28 and TRBJ1-1, the full variable domain reads DVKVTQSSRYLVKRTGEKVFLECVQDMDHENMFWYRQDPGLGLRLIYFSYDVKMKEKGDIPEGYSVSREKKERFSLILESASTNQTSMYLCASTRAGGMNTEAFFGQGTRLTVV.

The J gene is TRBJ1-2, the V gene TRBV3-1 (or the pseudogene TRBV3-2), with unresolved D. The germline V gene encodes CDR1 LGHDT and CDR2 YNNKEL (reference sequence). The CDR3 has 16 amino acids. V was cut by 1 base and J by 0 bases, with 12 bases left in between. This CDR3 is CASSQAGVTSNYGYTF. DNA of the CDR3: TGTGCCAGCAGCCAAGCCGGGGTAACATCTAACTATGGCTACACCTTC.

The chain links TRBV7-2 to TRBJ1-2; a possible D gene is TRBD1 (6 bases). The CDR3 covers 14 residues. V was cut by 4 bases and J by 8 bases, with 17 bases left in between. Germline assignment: CDR1 SGHTA and CDR2 FQGNSA. For the CDR3, the DNA is TGTGCCAGCAGCTACTACTTCCTTACAGGGGGCTACACCTTC. Amino acid sequence: CASSYYFLTGGYTF.

J is TRBJ2-3 and V is TRBV6-2 or TRBV6-3; a weak D match, TRBD2 (6 bases). From germline, CDR1 is MNHEY and CDR2 SVGEGT. V lost 5 bases to trimming and J lost 0 bases, with 9 bases between them. The CDR3 runs to 14 residues. CDR3 loop: CASSGGESTDTQYF. CDR3 nucleotides: TGTGCCAGCAGTGGCGGGGAAAGCACAGATACGCAGTATTTT.

The rearrangement uses TRBV18 and TRBJ2-7, with no clear D. The CDR3 sequence is 13 residues long. Trimming shortened V by 2 bases and J by 1 base, and 6 bases separated the two germline ends. CDR1 KGHSH and CDR2 LQKENI come from the germline V gene. The CDR3 loop reads CASSPVESYEQYF. The CDR3 coding sequence is TGTGCCAGCTCACCAGTAGAATCCTACGAGCAGTACTTC.

This rearrangement joins TRBV7-8 to TRBJ1-2, with D possibly being TRBD1 (6 bases). Per germline, CDR1 SGHVS and CDR2 FQNEAQ. Trimming stripped 1 base from V and 4 bases from J, with 13 bases between. The CDR3 contains 15 residues. The CDR3 sequence: CASSLVDRGAYGYTF. In DNA, the CDR3 is TGTGCCAGCAGCTTAGTCGACCGGGGGGCCTATGGCTACACCTTC.

The chain recombines TRBV7-9 with TRBJ1-6; TRBD1 agrees at 9 bases. The CDR3 runs to 17 residues. J was trimmed by 9 bases and V by 2 bases; bases with no gene match: 11. Germline V CDR1 and CDR2: SEHNR, FQNEAQ (reference sequence). The CDR3 region is CASSLRVSGQGISPLHF. CDR3 nucleotide sequence: TGTGCCAGCAGCTTAAGAGTGAGCGGACAGGGGATTTCACCCCTCCACTTT.

The genes are TRBV9 and TRBJ1-5, with D unclear. Per the germline V gene, CDR1 is SGDLS and CDR2 is YYNGEE. The CDR3 length is 12 residues. Trimming took 4 bases from V and 2 from J, leaving 4 bases between them. CDR3 nucleotide sequence: TGTGCCAGCAGCCAGGGCAATCAGCCCCAGCATTTT. Residues: CASSQGNQPQHF.

V and J are TRBV7-2 and TRBJ1-3; D is possibly TRBD1 (6 bases). V dropped 5 bases and J dropped 0 bases, with 11 bases sitting between them. This CDR3 has 15 residues. The germline gives CDR1 SGHTA, CDR2 FQGNSA. The CDR3 protein is CASSPGHSSGNTIYF. The CDR3 coding sequence is TGTGCCAGCAGCCCGGGACATTCCTCTGGAAACACCATATATTTT.